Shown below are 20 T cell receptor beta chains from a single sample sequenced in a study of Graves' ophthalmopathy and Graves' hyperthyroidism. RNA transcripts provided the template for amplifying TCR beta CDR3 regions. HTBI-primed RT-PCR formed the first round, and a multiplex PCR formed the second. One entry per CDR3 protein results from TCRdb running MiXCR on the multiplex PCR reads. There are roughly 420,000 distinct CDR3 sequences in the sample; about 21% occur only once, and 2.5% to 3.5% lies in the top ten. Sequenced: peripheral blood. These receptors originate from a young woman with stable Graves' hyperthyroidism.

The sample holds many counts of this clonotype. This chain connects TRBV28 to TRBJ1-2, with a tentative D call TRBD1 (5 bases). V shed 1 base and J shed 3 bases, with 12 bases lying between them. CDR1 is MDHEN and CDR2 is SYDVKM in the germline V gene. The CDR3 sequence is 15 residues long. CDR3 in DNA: TGTGCCAGCAGTTTATATGCGGGACCTCACTATGGCTACACCTTC. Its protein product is CASSLYAGPHYGYTF.

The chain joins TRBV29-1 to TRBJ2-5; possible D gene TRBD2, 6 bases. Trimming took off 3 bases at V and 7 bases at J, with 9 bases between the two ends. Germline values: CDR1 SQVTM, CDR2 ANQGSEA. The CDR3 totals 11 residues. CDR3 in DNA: TGCAGCGTTGACCGGGAGTGGACCCAGTACTTC. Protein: CSVDREWTQYF. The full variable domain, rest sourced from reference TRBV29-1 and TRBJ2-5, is SAVISQKPSRDICQRGTSLTIQCQVDSQVTMMFWYRQQPGQSLTLIATANQGSEATYESGFVIDKFPISRPNLTFSTLTVSNMSPEDSSIYLCSVDREWTQYFGPGTRLLVL.

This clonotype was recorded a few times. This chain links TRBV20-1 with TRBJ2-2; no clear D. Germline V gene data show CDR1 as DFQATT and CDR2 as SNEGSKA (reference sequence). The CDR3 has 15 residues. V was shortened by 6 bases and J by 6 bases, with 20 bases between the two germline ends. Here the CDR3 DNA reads TGCAGTGCAAACTGGATTTCAGGACGGCCCGGGGAGCTGTTTTTT. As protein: CSANWISGRPGELFF.

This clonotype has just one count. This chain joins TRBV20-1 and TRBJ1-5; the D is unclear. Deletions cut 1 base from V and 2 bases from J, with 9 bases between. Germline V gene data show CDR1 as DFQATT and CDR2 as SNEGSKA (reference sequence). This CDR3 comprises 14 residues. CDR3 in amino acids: CSARGENGNQPQHF. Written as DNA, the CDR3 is TGCAGTGCTAGAGGTGAAAATGGCAATCAGCCCCAGCATTTT.

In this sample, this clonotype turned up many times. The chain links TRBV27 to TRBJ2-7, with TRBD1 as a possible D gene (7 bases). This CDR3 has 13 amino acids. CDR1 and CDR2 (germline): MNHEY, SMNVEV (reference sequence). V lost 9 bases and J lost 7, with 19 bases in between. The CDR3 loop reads CARRGRDPKEQYF. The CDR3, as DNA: TGTGCCAGAAGGGGGCGGGACCCTAAGGAGCAGTACTTC.

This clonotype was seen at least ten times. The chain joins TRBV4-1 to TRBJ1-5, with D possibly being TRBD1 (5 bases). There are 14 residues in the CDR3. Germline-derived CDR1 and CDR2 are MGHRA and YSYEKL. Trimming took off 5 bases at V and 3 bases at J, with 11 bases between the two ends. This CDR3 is CASSFGTYNQPQHF. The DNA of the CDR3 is TGCGCCAGCAGCTTTGGGACTTACAATCAGCCCCAGCATTTT.

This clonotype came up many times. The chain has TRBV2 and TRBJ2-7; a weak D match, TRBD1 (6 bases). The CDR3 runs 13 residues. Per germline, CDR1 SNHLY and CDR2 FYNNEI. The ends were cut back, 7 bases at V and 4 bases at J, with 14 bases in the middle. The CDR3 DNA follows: TGTGCCAGCACCGGGACACCCTTTTACGAGCAGTACTTC. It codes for CASTGTPFYEQYF. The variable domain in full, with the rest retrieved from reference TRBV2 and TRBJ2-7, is EPEVTQTPSHQVTQMGQEVILRCVPISNHLYFYWYRQILGQKVEFLVSFYNNEISEKSEIFDDQFSVERPDGSNFTLKIRSTKLEDSAMYFCASTGTPFYEQYFGPGTRLTVT.

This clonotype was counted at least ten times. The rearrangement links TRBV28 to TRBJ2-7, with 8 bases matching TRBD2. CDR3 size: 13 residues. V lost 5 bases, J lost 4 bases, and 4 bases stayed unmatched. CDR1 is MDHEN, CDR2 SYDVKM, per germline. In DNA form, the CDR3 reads TGTGCCAGCAGTAGCGGGACTAGATACGAGCAGTACTTC. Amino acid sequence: CASSSGTRYEQYF.

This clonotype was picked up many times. The CDR3 loop reads CASSPGTGELFF. For the CDR3, the DNA is TGTGCCAGCAGCCCCGGGACCGGGGAGCTGTTTTTT. The V gene is TRBV27, the J gene TRBJ2-2, with D hard to call. V was cut by 6 bases and J by 5 bases, with 7 bases left in between. The CDR3 runs 12 residues. From germline, CDR1 is MNHEY and CDR2 SMNVEV (reference sequence).

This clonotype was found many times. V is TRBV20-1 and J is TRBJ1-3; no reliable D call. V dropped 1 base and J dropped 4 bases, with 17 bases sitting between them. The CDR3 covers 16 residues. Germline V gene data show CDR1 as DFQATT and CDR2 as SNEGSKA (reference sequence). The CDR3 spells CSARGPGLKPGNTIYF. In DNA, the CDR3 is TGCAGTGCTAGAGGTCCGGGCCTGAAGCCAGGAAACACCATATATTTT.

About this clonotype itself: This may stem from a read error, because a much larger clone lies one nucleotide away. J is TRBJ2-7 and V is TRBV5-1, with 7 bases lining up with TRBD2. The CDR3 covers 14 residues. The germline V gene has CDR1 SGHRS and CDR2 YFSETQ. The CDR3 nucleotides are TGCGTCAGCAGCCCGGGGGACTACTCCTACGAGCAGTACTTC. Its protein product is CVSSPGDYSYEQYF.

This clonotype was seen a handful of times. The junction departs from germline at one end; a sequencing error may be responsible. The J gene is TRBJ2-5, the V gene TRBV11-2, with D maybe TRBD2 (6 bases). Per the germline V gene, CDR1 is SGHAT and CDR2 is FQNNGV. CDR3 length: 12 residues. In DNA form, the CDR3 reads TGTGCCAGCAGCCGTCTACGGGAGACCAAGTACTTC. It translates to CASSRLRETKYF.

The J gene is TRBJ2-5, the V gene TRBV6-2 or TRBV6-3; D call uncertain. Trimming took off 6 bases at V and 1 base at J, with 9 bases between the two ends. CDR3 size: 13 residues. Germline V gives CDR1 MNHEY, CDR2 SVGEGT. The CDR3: CASRALGQETQYF. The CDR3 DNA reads TGTGCCAGCAGAGCCTTGGGCCAAGAGACCCAGTACTTC.

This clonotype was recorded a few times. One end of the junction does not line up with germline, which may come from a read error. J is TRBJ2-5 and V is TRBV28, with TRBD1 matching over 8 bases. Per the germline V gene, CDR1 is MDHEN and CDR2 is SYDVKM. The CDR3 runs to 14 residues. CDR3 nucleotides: TGTGCCAGCAGTTCTCCGGACAGGGCAGAGACCCTGTACTTC. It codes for CASSSPDRAETLYF.

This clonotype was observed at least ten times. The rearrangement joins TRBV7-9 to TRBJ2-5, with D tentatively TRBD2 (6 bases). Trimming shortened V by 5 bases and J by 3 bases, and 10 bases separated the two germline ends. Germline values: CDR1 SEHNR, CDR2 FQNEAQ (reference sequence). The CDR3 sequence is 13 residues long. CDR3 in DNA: TGTGCCAGCAGCACCTTAGCGGAAGAGACCCAGTACTTC. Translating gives CASSTLAEETQYF.

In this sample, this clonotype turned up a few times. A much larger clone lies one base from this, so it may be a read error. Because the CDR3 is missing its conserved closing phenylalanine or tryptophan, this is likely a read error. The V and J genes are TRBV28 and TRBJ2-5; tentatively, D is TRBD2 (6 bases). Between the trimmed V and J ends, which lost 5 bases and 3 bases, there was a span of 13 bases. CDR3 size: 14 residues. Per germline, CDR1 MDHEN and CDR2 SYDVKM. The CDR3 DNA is TGTGCCAGCAGTCGTGATGGGGGGAAAGAGACCCAGTACTCC. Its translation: CASSRDGGKETQYS.

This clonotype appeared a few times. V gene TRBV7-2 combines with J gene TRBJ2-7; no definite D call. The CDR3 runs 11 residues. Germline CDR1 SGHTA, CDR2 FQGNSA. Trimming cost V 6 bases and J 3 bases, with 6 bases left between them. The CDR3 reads CASRGFYEQYF. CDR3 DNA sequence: TGTGCCAGCAGAGGGTTCTACGAGCAGTACTTC.

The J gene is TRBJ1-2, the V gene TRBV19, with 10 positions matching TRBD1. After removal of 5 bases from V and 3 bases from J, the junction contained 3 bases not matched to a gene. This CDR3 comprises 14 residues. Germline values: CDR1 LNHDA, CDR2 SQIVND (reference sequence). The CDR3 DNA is TGTGCCAGTAGTCCCGGGACAGGGGACTATGGCTACACCTTC. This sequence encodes CASSPGTGDYGYTF.

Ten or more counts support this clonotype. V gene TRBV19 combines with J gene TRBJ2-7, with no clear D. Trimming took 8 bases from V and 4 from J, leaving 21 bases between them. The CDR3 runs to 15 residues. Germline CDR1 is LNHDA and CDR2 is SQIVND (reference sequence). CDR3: CASHDTPPFPYEQYF. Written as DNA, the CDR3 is TGTGCCAGTCACGACACTCCACCATTTCCGTACGAGCAGTACTTC.

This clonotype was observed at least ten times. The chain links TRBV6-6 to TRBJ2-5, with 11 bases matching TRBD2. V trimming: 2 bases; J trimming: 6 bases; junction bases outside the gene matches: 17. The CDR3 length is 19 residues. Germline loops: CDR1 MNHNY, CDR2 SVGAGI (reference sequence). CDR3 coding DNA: TGTGCCAGCAGTTACCCCATGGGGCTTAGCGGGAGGGCCTGGAAGACCCAGTACTTC. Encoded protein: CASSYPMGLSGRAWKTQYF.